This T cell receptor beta chain emerged from a study of PD-1 and CTLA-4 blockade in melanoma. Sequenced by immunoSEQ multiplex PCR; TCRdb stores in-frame clones only, minus some. The sample consists of 34,000 or so clones, around 89% of them appearing once. The V gene lost 8 bases and the J gene lost 8 bases, with 15 bases spanning the gap. The CDR3 contains 13 residues. Germline V lookup: CDR1 LGHNA, CDR2 YSLEER. This chain uses TRBV4-3 with TRBJ1-4, with D perhaps TRBD1 (5 bases). The sequencing here drew on CD8+ T cells from peripheral blood, taken from a patient given anti-PD-1 treatment. The sequence derives from a human donor with melanoma. In DNA, the CDR3 is TGCGCCAGCTCCGGTGGGTGGGGGGAAAAACTGTTTTTT. Protein product: CASSGGWGEKLFF.